These 25 T cell receptor beta chains were all obtained from the same sample, sequenced in a study of T cell responses to AZD1222 COVID-19 vaccine. The assay was immunoSEQ multiplex PCR, and TCRdb's table has in-frame clones only and misses some. The data hold 110,000 or so clones, with 85% to 90% observed a single time. The source material was peripheral blood, sampled on day 0 of AZD1222 vaccination. These receptors came from an adult in good health.

Concerning this clone itself: Other nucleotide sequences in the sample specify the same CDR3. The J gene is TRBJ2-7, the V gene TRBV28; a possible D gene is TRBD2 (7 bases). The CDR3 has 13 residues. Looked up from germline, CDR1 is MDHEN and CDR2 is SYDVKM. V lost 5 bases and J lost 4, with 12 bases in between. As DNA, the CDR3 is TGTGCCAGCAGTCCGGGGGGCAGATACGAGCAGTACTTC. This codes for CASSPGGRYEQYF.

In its sample, this clone was seen a few times. The V and J genes are TRBV7-2 and TRBJ2-1, with TRBD2 matching over 8 bases. Germline trimming cut 2 bases from V and 2 bases from J; bases unmatched to any gene: 8. The CDR3 extends over 17 amino acids. CDR1 and CDR2 (germline): SGHTA, FQGNSA. CDR3 sequence reads: CASSLSSTSAAYNEQFF. The CDR3 nucleotides read TGTGCCAGCAGCTTATCCTCGACTAGCGCGGCCTACAATGAGCAGTTCTTC.

This rearrangement joins TRBV5-1 to TRBJ1-4; TRBD1 might be the D (5 bases). With 3 bases removed from V and 4 bases from J, the gap between germline ends came to 13 bases. The CDR3 sequence is 15 residues long. The germline V gene encodes CDR1 SGHRS and CDR2 YFSETQ. The CDR3 region has the DNA TGCGCCAGCAGCTCCTCGGGACGGCTTAATGAAAAACTGTTTTTT. It specifies CASSSSGRLNEKLFF.

CDR3 nucleotide sequence: TGCTCCGTTGTGGGGGAGGTTGAGCAGTTCTTC. It encodes CSVVGEVEQFF. The chain is built from TRBV29-1 and TRBJ2-1; D is perhaps TRBD2 (6 bases). The V gene's germline CDR1 is SQVTM and CDR2 ANQGSEA. The CDR3 length is 11 residues.

This clone was found a few times. The chain combines TRBV19 with TRBJ1-5, with D possibly being TRBD1 (5 bases). The germline gives CDR1 LNHDA, CDR2 SQIVND (reference sequence). Deletions cut 5 bases from V and 7 bases from J, with 12 bases between. The CDR3 runs to 13 residues. Written as DNA, the CDR3 is TGTGCCAGTAGTTGGGGCGGGGGACAGCCCCAGCATTTT. It yields the protein CASSWGGGQPQHF. Using reference TRBV19 and TRBJ1-5 for the parts outside the CDR3, the full variable domain is DGGITQSPKYLFRKEGQNVTLSCEQNLNHDAMYWYRQDPGQGLRLIYYSQIVNDFQKGDIAEGYSVSREKKESFPLTVTSAQKNPTAFYLCASSWGGGQPQHFGDGTRLSIL.

This clone has a handful of counts. This rearrangement joins TRBV6-1 to TRBJ2-3, with a weak D call TRBD2 (6 bases). V dropped 2 bases and J dropped 4 bases, with 22 bases sitting between them. The length of the CDR3 is 18 residues. CDR1 MNHNS and CDR2 SASEGT come from the germline V gene. As DNA, the CDR3 is TGTGCCAGCAGTGAAAGGGGATATGACACGCGGGGCGCAGATACGCAGTATTTT. Encoded protein: CASSERGYDTRGADTQYF.

The gene calls are TRBV20-1 and TRBJ1-2; D is ambiguous. Between the trimmed V and J ends, which lost 5 bases and 2 bases, there was a span of 6 bases. Germline V lookup: CDR1 DFQATT, CDR2 SNEGSKA (reference sequence). The CDR3 totals 11 residues. The CDR3 sequence is CSAGLNYGYTF. The CDR3 DNA follows: TGCAGTGCTGGACTGAACTATGGCTACACCTTC.

This clone was seen only a few times. The chain is built from TRBV19 and TRBJ1-1, with D perhaps TRBD1 (5 bases). The germline V gene has CDR1 LNHDA and CDR2 SQIVND (reference sequence). V was trimmed by 5 bases and J by 0 bases, leaving 13 bases between them. The CDR3 sequence is 15 residues long. Here the CDR3 DNA reads TGTGCCAGTAGTCGGCAGGGTACCATGAACACTGAAGCTTTCTTT. Its translation is CASSRQGTMNTEAFF.

In this sample, this clone turned up once. The chain is built from TRBV1 and TRBJ1-5; the table's D call, TRBD1, was not checked against the DNA. TRBV1 is tagged as a pseudogene. The CDR3 contains 15 residues. CDR3 protein: CTSSPPTGGNQPQHF. DNA of the CDR3: TGCACCAGCAGCCCCCCCACAGGGGGCAATCAGCCCCAGCATTTT.

The chain recombines TRBV7-2 with TRBJ1-6; the D is unclear. The CDR3 runs 15 residues. V dropped 4 bases and J dropped 8 bases, with 15 bases sitting between them. Germline CDR1 is SGHTA and CDR2 is FQGNSA. The CDR3 region is CASSSQTGMDSPLHF. As DNA, the CDR3 is TGTGCCAGCAGCTCCCAGACCGGGATGGATTCACCCCTCCACTTT.

V usage is TRBV28 and J usage is TRBJ1-6; a weak D match, TRBD1 (5 bases). Trimming pared 7 bases from V and 9 bases from J, leaving 22 bases between. Per the germline V gene, CDR1 is MDHEN and CDR2 is SYDVKM. This CDR3 comprises 16 residues. Here the CDR3 reads CASTPLGVPRGSPLHF. The DNA of the CDR3 is TGTGCCAGCACGCCCCTCGGTGTGCCAAGGGGTTCACCCCTCCACTTT.

This clone is judged medium-sized. J is TRBJ2-7 and V is TRBV5-6; 8 bases map to TRBD1. Trimming cost V 0 bases and J 5 bases; bases outside gene matches: 4. The CDR3 is 14 amino acids. CDR1 is SGHDT and CDR2 is YYEEEE in the germline V gene. CDR3 DNA sequence: TGTGCCAGCAGCTTGGGGACAGGGTACGACGAGCAGTACTTC. It is translated as CASSLGTGYDEQYF.

This clone was seen just once. V usage is TRBV28 and J usage is TRBJ2-7, with D perhaps being TRBD1 or TRBD2 (6 bases each). This CDR3 has 17 residues. Germline CDR1 reads MDHEN; CDR2 reads SYDVKM. V lost 4 bases to trimming and J lost 0 bases, with 19 bases between them. For the CDR3, the DNA is TGTGCCAGCAGTTCCCTATCCCTCCGGGGGCCCTCCTACGAGCAGTACTTC. It codes for CASSSLSLRGPSYEQYF. The full variable domain, with the rest looked up from reference TRBV28 and TRBJ2-7, is DVKVTQSSRYLVKRTGEKVFLECVQDMDHENMFWYRQDPGLGLRLIYFSYDVKMKEKGDIPEGYSVSREKKERFSLILESASTNQTSMYLCASSSLSLRGPSYEQYFGPGTRLTVT.

V usage is TRBV7-2 and J usage is TRBJ2-3; 8 nucleotides agree with TRBD2. V lost 3 bases and J lost 5; bases outside the gene matches: 4. The CDR3 is 14 amino acids. From germline, CDR1 is SGHTA and CDR2 FQGNSA. The CDR3 sequence is CASSLAGGEDTQYF. In nucleotides, the CDR3 is TGTGCCAGCAGCTTGGCGGGGGGCGAAGATACGCAGTATTTT.

The chain carries TRBV6-4 and TRBJ1-1, with D hard to call. V dropped 0 bases and J dropped 1 base, with 9 bases sitting between them. Looked up from germline, CDR1 is MRHNA and CDR2 is SNTAGT. There are 15 residues in the CDR3. As DNA, the CDR3 is TGTGCCAGCAGTGACTCGGGGAGACAGAACACTGAAGCTTTCTTT. Encoded protein: CASSDSGRQNTEAFF.

V gene TRBV19 combines with J gene TRBJ1-5; no reliable D call. In germline, CDR1 is LNHDA, CDR2 SQIVND (reference sequence). This CDR3 spans 12 amino acids. The germline V and J ends were trimmed by 5 bases and 4 bases, with 6 bases remaining between them. In DNA, the CDR3 is TGTGCCAGTAGTCTTCGGAATCAGCCCCAGCATTTT. It specifies CASSLRNQPQHF.

The sample holds one count of this clone. The chain couples TRBV6-5 to TRBJ2-7, with TRBD1 as a possible D gene (6 bases). V was shortened by 5 bases and J by 4 bases, with 15 bases between the two germline ends. Germline CDR1 is MNHEY and CDR2 is SVGAGI. This CDR3 has 14 amino acids. Written as DNA, the CDR3 is TGTGCCAGCAGTCCGATCGGGACACCATACGAGCAGTACTTC. It codes for CASSPIGTPYEQYF.

This clone was recorded a few times. The chain joins TRBV3-1 (or the pseudogene TRBV3-2) to TRBJ2-3; 11 positions match TRBD2. CDR1 and CDR2 (germline): LGHDT, YNNKEL (reference sequence). The ends lost 3 bases at V and 8 bases at J; junction bases unmatched: 16. There are 18 residues in the CDR3. CDR3 sequence reads: CASSHNGLAGGPKGTQYF. As DNA, the CDR3 is TGTGCCAGCAGCCACAACGGCCTAGCGGGGGGCCCGAAGGGTACGCAGTATTTT.

The chain carries TRBV21-1 and TRBJ2-7; the table calls TRBD2, which could not be checked here. TRBV21-1 is given as a pseudogene. The CDR3 runs to 14 residues. In DNA form, the CDR3 reads TGTGCCACGGGGGGACCCCCGAGCTCCTACGAGCAGTACTTC. This encodes CATGGPPSSYEQYF.

V gene TRBV5-1 combines with J gene TRBJ2-5, with 14 bases identical to TRBD2. V gave up 3 bases and J gave up 4 bases; unmatched junction bases: 8. The CDR3 has 17 amino acids. Germline lookup yields CDR1 SGHRS and CDR2 YFSETQ. This CDR3 is CASSSTGTSGGVETQYF. DNA for the CDR3: TGCGCCAGCAGCTCTACCGGGACTAGCGGGGGTGTAGAGACCCAGTACTTC.

As for this clone: The junction differs from germline at one of its ends, possibly a read error. The chain links TRBV10-2 to TRBJ2-3, with D hard to call. Germline CDR1 reads WSHSY; CDR2 reads SAAADI. The CDR3 length is 18 residues. CDR3 in amino acids: CASSESTHIGQSSDTQYF. CDR3 nucleotide sequence: TGCGCAAGCAGTGAGTCGACTCATATTGGCCAGTCTTCAGATACGCAGTATTTT.

V is TRBV12-3 or TRBV12-4 and J is TRBJ1-6, with D maybe TRBD1 (6 bases). Deletions cut 6 bases from V and 9 bases from J, with 9 bases between. This CDR3 has 12 amino acids. CDR3 in DNA: TGTGCCAGCAGCTCAGGGGTTTCACCCCTCCACTTT. It encodes CASSSGVSPLHF.

The gene calls are TRBV3-1 (or the pseudogene TRBV3-2) and TRBJ2-1, with 11 bases identical to TRBD1. Germline V gene sequence: CDR1 LGHDT, CDR2 YNNKEL (reference sequence). The V gene end was trimmed by 4 bases and the J gene end by 3 bases; junction bases not matched to a gene: 17. The CDR3 loop spans 20 amino acids. CDR3 nucleotides: TGTGCCAGCAGCCGGCGCCGGACAGGGGGCCTTGACTTATTCTACAATGAGCAGTTCTTC. Protein: CASSRRRTGGLDLFYNEQFF.

The rearrangement uses TRBV5-8 and TRBJ2-4; the D gene is possibly TRBD1 (5 bases). Trimming removed 0 bases from V and 1 base from J, with 17 bases in between. CDR1 is SGHTS and CDR2 is YDEGEE in the germline V gene. The CDR3 is 18 residues long. CDR3 nucleotides: TGTGCCAGCAGCTTGGCCAGGGCCGTTGGGGTTGCCAAAAACATTCAGTACTTC. This codes for CASSLARAVGVAKNIQYF. Full variable domain (missing parts from reference TRBV5-8 and TRBJ2-4): EAGVTQSPTHLIKTRGQQATLRCSPISGHTSVYWYQQALGLGLQFLLWYDEGEERNRGNFPPRFSGRQFPNYSSELNVNALELEDSALYLCASSLARAVGVAKNIQYFGAGTRLSVL.

In its sample, this clone was seen once. This chain links TRBV24-1 with TRBJ1-4; D is uncertain. The CDR3 runs 14 residues. Trimming shortened V by 7 bases and J by 7 bases, and 15 bases separated the two germline ends. From germline, CDR1 is KGHDR and CDR2 SFDVKD. The CDR3 loop is CATSTGIEGEKLFF. The CDR3 coding sequence is TGTGCCACCAGCACCGGGATCGAGGGTGAAAAACTGTTTTTT.